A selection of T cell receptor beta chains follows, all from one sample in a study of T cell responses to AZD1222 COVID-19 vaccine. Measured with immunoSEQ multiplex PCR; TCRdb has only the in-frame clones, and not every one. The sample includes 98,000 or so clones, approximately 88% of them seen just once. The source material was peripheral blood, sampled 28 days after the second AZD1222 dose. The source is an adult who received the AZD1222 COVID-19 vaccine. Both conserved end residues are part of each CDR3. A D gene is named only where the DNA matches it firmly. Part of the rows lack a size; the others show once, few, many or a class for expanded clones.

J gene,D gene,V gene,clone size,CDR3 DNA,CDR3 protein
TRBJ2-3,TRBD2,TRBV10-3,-,TGTGCCATCAGGAGGACTAGCGGGGTGGTGACAGATACGCAGTATTTT,CAIRRTSGVVTDTQYF
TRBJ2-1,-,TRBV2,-,TGTGCCAGCAGTCCTGAATCTACTAGATTTGAGCAGTTCTTC,CASSPESTRFEQFF
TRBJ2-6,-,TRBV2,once,TGTGCCAGCAGCAGCCCGAGGGTTTTTGGGGCCAACGTCCTGACTTTC,CASSSPRVFGANVLTF
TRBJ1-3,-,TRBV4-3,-,TGCGCCAGCAGCCCACAACACCGAGCGAACGACGGAAACACCATATATTTT,CASSPQHRANDGNTIYF
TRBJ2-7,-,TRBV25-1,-,TGTGCCAGCAGTGTTTCTTGGAGGAGGGAGCAGTACTTC,CASSVSWRREQYF
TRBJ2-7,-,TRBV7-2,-,TGTGCCAGCAGCTTAGCGGGGGGGCGGGAGTCCCTCTACGAGCAGTACTTC,CASSLAGGRESLYEQYF
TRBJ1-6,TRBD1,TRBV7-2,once,TGTGCCAGCAGCTCCTACTACAGGGGGCCCGGTTCACCCCTCCACTTT,CASSSYYRGPGSPLHF
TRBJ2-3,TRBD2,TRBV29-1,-,TGCAGCGTTGAGATGGGCGGGGGGTCCACAGATACGCAGTATTTT,CSVEMGGGSTDTQYF
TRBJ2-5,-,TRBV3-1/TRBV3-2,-,TGTGCCAGCAGACATAGCTTTTCGGCCACCCAGTACTTC,CASRHSFSATQYF
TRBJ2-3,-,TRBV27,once,TGTGCCAGCAGTTTACGACAGGTTGGGCGCGGGAAGATCACAGATACGCAGTATTTT,CASSLRQVGRGKITDTQYF
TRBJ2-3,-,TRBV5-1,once,TGCGCCAGCAGCCTGAGGGGCCAGAGCACAGATACGCAGTATTTT,CASSLRGQSTDTQYF
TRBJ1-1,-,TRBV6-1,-,TGTGCCAGCAGTTCCCTGGGCCCGGGAACTGAAGCTTTCTTT,CASSSLGPGTEAFF
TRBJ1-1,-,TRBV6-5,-,TGTGCCAGCAGTTACTCGGGGCACCGCCCGGGCACTGAAGCTTTCTTT,CASSYSGHRPGTEAFF
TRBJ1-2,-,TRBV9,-,TGTGCCAGCAGCCCCAGTGGGGTCTCGGCCTATGGCTACACCTTC,CASSPSGVSAYGYTF
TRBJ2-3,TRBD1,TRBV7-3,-,TGTGCCAGCAGCAGAGGGACAGGGGGTTTCGATACGCAGTATTTT,CASSRGTGGFDTQYF
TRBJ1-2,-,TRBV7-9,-,TGTGCCAGCAGGTCAGGGCACTATGGCTACACCTTC,CASRSGHYGYTF
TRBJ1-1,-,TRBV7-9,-,TGTGCCAGCAGCTTAGAGAGTATGAACACTGAAGCTTTCTTT,CASSLESMNTEAFF
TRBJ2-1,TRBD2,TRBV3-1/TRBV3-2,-,TGTGCCAGCAGGGGGGCTAGCGGGAGGTTGAATGAGCAGTTCTTC,CASRGASGRLNEQFF
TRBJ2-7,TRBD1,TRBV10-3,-,TGTGCCATCAGTAGGAGACAGGGGCTCTACGAGCAGTACTTC,CAISRRQGLYEQYF
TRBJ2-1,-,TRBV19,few,TGTGCCAGCAGTTGGCAAGCGGGCGGGATGGATGAGCAGTTCTTC,CASSWQAGGMDEQFF
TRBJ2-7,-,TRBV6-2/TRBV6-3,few,TGTGCCAGCAGTGATTTTACCCGGGAAGAGCAGTACTTC,CASSDFTREEQYF
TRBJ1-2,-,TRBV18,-,TGTGCCAGCTCACCAACTGCCAGCTATGGCTACACCTTC,CASSPTASYGYTF
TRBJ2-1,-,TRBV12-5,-,TGTGCTAGTGGTTTGGTCGGGGCTAAGCATGAGCAGTTCTTC,CASGLVGAKHEQFF
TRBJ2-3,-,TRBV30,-,TGTGCCTGGCACCGGGACAGCACAGATACGCAGTATTTT,CAWHRDSTDTQYF
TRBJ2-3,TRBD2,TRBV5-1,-,TGCGCCAGCAGCTTGATAGCGGGGGGGTACACAGATACGCAGTATTTT,CASSLIAGGYTDTQYF
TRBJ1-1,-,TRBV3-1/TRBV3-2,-,TGTGCCAGCAGCCTCGGACAGATCATGAACACTGAAGCTTTCTTT,CASSLGQIMNTEAFF
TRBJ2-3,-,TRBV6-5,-,TGTGCCAGCAAATCCGGGGAGTCTAGCACAGATACGCAGTATTTT,CASKSGESSTDTQYF
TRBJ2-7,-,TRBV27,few,TGTGCCAGCAGCCCCCTCGGGGGTAACGAGCAGTACTTC,CASSPLGGNEQYF
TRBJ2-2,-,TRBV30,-,TGTGCCTGCCCGGAGGGGCGGAACACCGGGGAGCTGTTTTTT,CACPEGRNTGELFF
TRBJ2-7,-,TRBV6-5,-,TGTGCCAGCAGTCTTCTGGGCCTCGGCTCCTACGAGCAGTACTTC,CASSLLGLGSYEQYF
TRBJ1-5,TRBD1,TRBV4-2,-,TGTGCCAGCAGCCAAGCCGGACAGGAAAATCAGCCCCAGCATTTT,CASSQAGQENQPQHF
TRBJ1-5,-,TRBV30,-,TGTGCCTGGAGTGTGGGCCGGACAGATTATAGCAATCAGCCCCAGCATTTT,CAWSVGRTDYSNQPQHF
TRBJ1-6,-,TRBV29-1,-,TGCAGCGTTGGTGGGACGGCTAATTCACCCCTCCACTTT,CSVGGTANSPLHF
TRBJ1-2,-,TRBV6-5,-,TGTGCCAGCACTTCTGGCGGGGCTAACTATGGCTACACCTTC,CASTSGGANYGYTF
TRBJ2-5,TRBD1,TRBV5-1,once,TGCGCCAGCAGCTTGACAGGGGGAGGAGGGACCCAGTACTTC,CASSLTGGGGTQYF
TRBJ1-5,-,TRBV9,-,TGTGCCAGCAGCGGAGAACGCAGCCCCAATCAGCCCCAGCATTTT,CASSGERSPNQPQHF
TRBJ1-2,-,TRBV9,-,TGTGCCAGCAACGGAGCTAACTATGGCTACACCTTC,CASNGANYGYTF
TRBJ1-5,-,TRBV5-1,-,TGCGCCAGCAGGTGGGGGGCTAGCAATCAGCCCCAGCATTTT,CASRWGASNQPQHF
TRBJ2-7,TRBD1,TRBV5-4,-,TGTGCCAGCAGCCCGGAGAGGGACAGCTCCTACGAGCAGTACTTC,CASSPERDSSYEQYF
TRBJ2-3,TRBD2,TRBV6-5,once,TGTGCCAGCAGTTACTTCTGGGCTAGCGGGAGTAGGGCGCAGTATTTT,CASSYFWASGSRAQYF
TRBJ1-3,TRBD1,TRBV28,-,TGTGCCAGCAGTGGGACCGGGACAGGGTATTTT,CASSGTGTGYF
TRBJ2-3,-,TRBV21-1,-,TGTGCCAGCAGCAAAAAAGGTGATCCCGACAGGGATGGAGTCGCAGATACGCAGTATTTT,CASSKKGDPDRDGVADTQYF
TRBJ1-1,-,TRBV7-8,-,TGTGCCAGCAGCTTACATGGAGGCAACACTGAAGCTTTCTTT,CASSLHGGNTEAFF
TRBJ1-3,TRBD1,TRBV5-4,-,TGTGCCAGCAGCCGAACGGGACAGGGTCGTTTAATAGGAAACACCATATATTTT,CASSRTGQGRLIGNTIYF
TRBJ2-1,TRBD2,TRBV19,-,TGTGCCAGTAGATTGGGGACTAGCGCCCATTCTGAGCAGTTCTTC,CASRLGTSAHSEQFF
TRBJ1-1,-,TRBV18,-,TGTGCCAGCTCAGCGACAGCGAACACTGAAGCTTTCTTT,CASSATANTEAFF
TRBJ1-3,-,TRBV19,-,TGTGCCAGTAGTAGGCCCGGAACGTCTGGAAACACCATATATTTT,CASSRPGTSGNTIYF
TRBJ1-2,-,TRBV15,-,TGTGCCACCAGCAGAGGAAAGGGGGTACGCGGGGATGGCTACACCTTC,CATSRGKGVRGDGYTF
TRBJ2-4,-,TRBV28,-,TGTGCCAGCAGCCGCCTGGGCATCATGCGGGTCGGGGCCTCTGCCAAAAACATTCAGTACTTC,CASSRLGIMRVGASAKNIQYF
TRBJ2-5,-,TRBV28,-,TGTGCCAGCAGCTCCAGGATGTCAGAGACCCAGTACTTC,CASSSRMSETQYF
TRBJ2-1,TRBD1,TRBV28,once,TGTGCCAGCACCAAGACAGGGTTGCATGAGCAGTTCTTC,CASTKTGLHEQFF
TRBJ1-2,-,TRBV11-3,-,TGTGCCAGCAGCCGGGAGTCGGGTCGTGGCTACACCTTC,CASSRESGRGYTF
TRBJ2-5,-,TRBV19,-,TGTGCCAGTATCACCGGGACAAGGCTAAAAGAGACCCAGTACTTC,CASITGTRLKETQYF